These 21 T cell receptor beta chains originate from one sample sequenced in a study of T-cell memory formation after mild COVID-19 (TCRdb year 2021). Library prep was done by 5' RACE. Sequenced using an Illumina NovaSeq 6000. TCRdb trimmed public reads at Q25 via fastp, called clones via MiXCR and kept in-frame beta chains. Every CDR3 protein is listed once, alongside the most common genes and DNA of its rows. This sample is represented by more than 150,000 distinct CDR3 sequences; about 18% of them were singletons. Clones ranked in the top ten supply approximately 4% of the sample. Sequenced material: PBMCs or a T cell subset sorted from them (not recorded which). The receptors stem from a man aged 18 to 30 who had mild COVID-19 (a few samples of this study predate the infection). The sample titles of this study are shuffled in the database, so cell type and time point are left out; the donor was told from shared clones.

The chain recombines TRBV5-1 with TRBJ2-2; D not resolved. CDR1 SGHRS and CDR2 YFSETQ come from the germline V gene. This CDR3 contains 15 residues. V gave up 0 bases and J gave up 0 bases, with 6 bases separating them. The CDR3 DNA reads as TGCGCCAGCAGCTTGGCCGGGCCGAACACCGGGGAGCTGTTTTTT. It is translated as CASSLAGPNTGELFF.

The CDR3 is CASSHSRDVRAYNEQFF. CDR3 in DNA: TGTGCCAGCAGCCACAGTAGGGATGTCAGGGCCTACAATGAGCAGTTCTTC. The chain employs TRBV3-1 and TRBJ2-1; D might be TRBD1 (5 bases). The V gene lost 3 bases and the J gene lost 2 bases, with 17 bases spanning the gap. This CDR3 spans 17 amino acids. Germline values: CDR1 LGHDT, CDR2 YNNKEL (reference sequence).

In this sample, this clonotype turned up many times. This chain links TRBV5-1 with TRBJ2-2; D not resolved. V was pared by 0 bases and J by 3 bases, with 6 bases between. The CDR3 length is 14 residues. Germline V gives CDR1 SGHRS, CDR2 YFSETQ. The CDR3 here is CASSLDPHTGELFF. Written as DNA, the CDR3 is TGCGCCAGCAGCTTGGATCCCCACACCGGGGAGCTGTTTTTT.

V usage is TRBV7-2 and J usage is TRBJ2-4, with TRBD2 matching 15 bases. J lost 7 bases, V lost 5 bases, and 15 bases had no gene match. Germline CDR1 and CDR2: SGHTA and FQGNSA. The CDR3 runs to 19 residues. The CDR3 sequence is CASSPLPGLAGGGRNIQYF. The CDR3 DNA reads TGTGCCAGCAGCCCACTCCCGGGACTAGCGGGAGGTGGAAGGAACATTCAGTACTTC.

This clonotype appeared a few times. This chain connects TRBV4-3 to TRBJ1-4; D unclear. The CDR3 is 14 amino acids. Trimming left V 6 bases short and J 8 bases short, with 16 bases between. Per the germline V gene, CDR1 is LGHNA and CDR2 is YSLEER. As DNA, the CDR3 is TGCGCCAGCAGTCCGAGGGTGCGAATGGAAAAACTGTTTTTT. Its protein is CASSPRVRMEKLFF.

In its sample, this clonotype was seen a few times. This chain connects TRBV24-1 to TRBJ2-1, with 9 bases identical to TRBD1. This CDR3 contains 16 residues. Per germline, CDR1 KGHDR and CDR2 SFDVKD. With V trimmed by 2 bases and J by 5 bases, 6 bases remained unmatched. CDR3 nucleotides: TGTGCCACCAGTGATTCCGGGACAGGGACGCACAATGAGCAGTTCTTC. As protein: CATSDSGTGTHNEQFF.

The CDR3 sequence is CASSLVLGGGNEQYF. In nucleotides, the CDR3 is TGCGCCAGCAGCTTGGTCCTCGGCGGGGGGAACGAGCAGTACTTC. The chain recombines TRBV5-1 with TRBJ2-7, with 8 bases fitting TRBD2. The germline CDR1 and CDR2 sequences are SGHRS and YFSETQ. The J segment lost 5 bases and the V segment lost 0 bases, leaving 7 bases of the junction unmatched. This CDR3 is 15 amino acids long.

This clonotype was seen more than once but under ten times. V gene TRBV2 combines with J gene TRBJ2-3; maybe TRBD2 (5 bases). The V and J ends lost 4 bases and 2 bases respectively, with 13 bases between them. Germline V gives CDR1 SNHLY, CDR2 FYNNEI. CDR3 length equals 15 residues. The CDR3 region is CASSADGGLTDTQYF. The CDR3 DNA reads TGTGCCAGCAGTGCGGACGGAGGACTCACAGATACGCAGTATTTT.

V usage is TRBV29-1 and J usage is TRBJ1-2; D is undetermined. CDR3 length equals 14 residues. Germline lookup yields CDR1 SQVTM and CDR2 ANQGSEA. Trimming took 0 bases from V and 5 from J, leaving 13 bases between them. CDR3 sequence (DNA): TGCAGCGTTGAAGATCCCGATAGCGCTTATGGCTACACCTTC. It specifies CSVEDPDSAYGYTF. Based on the CDR3 plus reference TRBV29-1 and TRBJ1-2, the full variable domain is SAVISQKPSRDICQRGTSLTIQCQVDSQVTMMFWYRQQPGQSLTLIATANQGSEATYESGFVIDKFPISRPNLTFSTLTVSNMSPEDSSIYLCSVEDPDSAYGYTFGSGTRLTVV.

V gene TRBV7-2 combines with J gene TRBJ2-3; D perhaps matches TRBD1 (5 bases). The CDR3 is made up of 14 amino acids. The germline V gene encodes CDR1 SGHTA and CDR2 FQGNSA. Trimming left V 7 bases short and J 4 bases short, with 15 bases between. The CDR3 spells CASTSDWGADTQYF. The CDR3 DNA is TGTGCCAGCACCTCCGACTGGGGCGCAGATACGCAGTATTTT.

The chain recombines TRBV6-2 or TRBV6-3 with TRBJ2-1; perhaps TRBD1 as D (6 bases). CDR3 size: 16 residues. The V end was cut by 2 bases, the J end by 0 bases, with 11 bases between. The germline CDR1 and CDR2 sequences are MNHEY and SVGEGT. The CDR3 region is CASSYKGVHSYNEQFF. DNA for the CDR3: TGTGCCAGCAGTTACAAGGGGGTCCACTCCTACAATGAGCAGTTCTTC.

The J gene is TRBJ2-2, the V gene TRBV19; the D gene is possibly TRBD1 (6 bases). The CDR3 has 16 amino acids. Trimming left V 2 bases short and J 4 bases short, with 14 bases between. The germline CDR1 and CDR2 sequences are LNHDA and SQIVND (reference sequence). In DNA form, the CDR3 reads TGTGCCAGTAGTATACAACCCCCAGGGGCCACCGGGGAGCTGTTTTTT. It is translated as CASSIQPPGATGELFF. Full variable domain (outside the CDR3, taken from reference TRBV19 and TRBJ2-2): DGGITQSPKYLFRKEGQNVTLSCEQNLNHDAMYWYRQDPGQGLRLIYYSQIVNDFQKGDIAEGYSVSREKKESFPLTVTSAQKNPTAFYLCASSIQPPGATGELFFGEGSRLTVL.

This clonotype has more than one count but fewer than ten. The chain couples TRBV5-5 to TRBJ1-4; 7 positions agree with TRBD1. The CDR3 is 14 amino acids. Germline CDR1 is SGHKS and CDR2 is YYEKEE (reference sequence). V was clipped by 5 bases and J by 8 bases; unmatched bases: 9. CDR3 loop: CASSLGGASEKLFF. DNA for the CDR3: TGTGCCAGCAGTTTAGGGGGCGCGAGCGAAAAACTGTTTTTT.

This clonotype was found a few times. Here the CDR3 omits its conserved ending phenylalanine or tryptophan, so a read error is the likely source. It is unclear where the CDR3 begins or ends on the DNA, so no DNA is shown, and the CDR3 is as TCRdb lists it. The genes are TRBV28 and TRBJ2-7; the listed D gene, TRBD1, was not tested against the DNA. Termini included, the CDR3 measures 13 amino acids. The germline V gene has CDR1 MDHEN and CDR2 SYDVKM. CDR3 in amino acids: CASSFNAGTGVEA.

The rearrangement uses TRBV14 and TRBJ1-4; D not certain. V gave up 4 bases and J gave up 8 bases, with 11 bases separating them. This CDR3 is 13 amino acids long. The germline V gene encodes CDR1 SGHDN and CDR2 FVKESK. CDR3 DNA: TGTGCCAGCAGCCCCCTCTCCAGGGAAAAACTGTTTTTT. Its translation is CASSPLSREKLFF.

This chain uses TRBV7-3 with TRBJ2-3; 9 positions match TRBD2. J was trimmed by 4 bases and V by 2 bases; bases with no gene match: 4. CDR1 SGHTA and CDR2 FQGTGA come from the germline V gene. CDR3 length: 15 residues. The CDR3 bases are TGTGCCAGCAGCTTATATAGCGGGGGTGCAGATACGCAGTATTTT. As protein: CASSLYSGGADTQYF.

This clonotype was counted only a few times. The chain carries TRBV25-1 and TRBJ2-3; no firm D call. The CDR3 runs 12 residues. V was pared by 2 bases and J by 6 bases, with 6 bases between. The germline V gene has CDR1 MGHDK and CDR2 SYGVNS. CDR3 loop: CASSEIGDTQYF. The CDR3 nucleotides are TGTGCCAGCAGTGAAATCGGGGATACGCAGTATTTT.

The gene calls are TRBV5-6 and TRBJ2-2, with TRBD1 as a possible D gene (6 bases). Germline loops: CDR1 SGHDT, CDR2 YYEEEE. V lost 1 base and J lost 0, with 10 bases in between. The CDR3 is made up of 16 amino acids. The CDR3 reads CASSLLKGANTGELFF. The CDR3 DNA sequence: TGTGCCAGCAGCTTGTTGAAGGGGGCGAACACCGGGGAGCTGTTTTTT.

The V call is TRBV15, the J call TRBJ1-4; D is uncertain. The CDR3 contains 15 residues. V lost 1 base and J 5 bases, leaving 11 bases between the germline ends. Germline CDR1 reads LNHNV; CDR2 reads YYDKDF (reference sequence). The CDR3 sequence is CATSRVRAPNEKLFF. CDR3 bases: TGTGCCACCAGCAGAGTGAGGGCCCCGAATGAAAAACTGTTTTTT.

The sample holds a few counts of this clonotype. The chain recombines TRBV25-1 with TRBJ2-7, with TRBD1 identical over 7 bases. The CDR3 is 15 amino acids. Trimming removed 3 bases from V and 1 base from J; junction bases left unmatched: 6. Per the germline V gene, CDR1 is MGHDK and CDR2 is SYGVNS. DNA of the CDR3: TGTGCCAGCAGTGACGCGACAGGGAAGTCCTACGAGCAGTACTTC. Translated: CASSDATGKSYEQYF.

The rearrangement joins TRBV5-1 to TRBJ2-7, with 11 bases matching TRBD2. Germline V CDR1 and CDR2: SGHRS, YFSETQ. CDR3 size: 15 residues. V trimming: 5 bases; J trimming: 4 bases; junction bases outside the gene matches: 8. The CDR3 region is CASSPTSGGPYEQYV. The DNA for the CDR3 is TGCGCCAGCAGTCCCACTAGCGGGGGCCCGTACGAGCAGTACGTC.